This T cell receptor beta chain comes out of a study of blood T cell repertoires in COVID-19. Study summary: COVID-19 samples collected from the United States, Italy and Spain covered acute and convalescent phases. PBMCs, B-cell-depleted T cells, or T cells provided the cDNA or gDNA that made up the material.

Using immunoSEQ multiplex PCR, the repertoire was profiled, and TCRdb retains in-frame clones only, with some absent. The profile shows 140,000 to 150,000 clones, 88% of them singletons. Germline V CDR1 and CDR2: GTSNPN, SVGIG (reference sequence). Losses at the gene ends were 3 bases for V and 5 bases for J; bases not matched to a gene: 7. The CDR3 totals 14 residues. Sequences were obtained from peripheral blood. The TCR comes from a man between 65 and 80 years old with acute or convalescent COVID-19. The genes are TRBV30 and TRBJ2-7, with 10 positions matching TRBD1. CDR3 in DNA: TGTGCCTGGAGCTCCGGGACAGGGGAGGACGAGCAGTACTTC. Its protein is CAWSSGTGEDEQYF.